This T cell receptor (beta chain) is drawn from a study of response to subunit inactivated influenza vaccine. TCRdb used MiXCR to reprocess the RT-PCR reads, holding one entry per CDR3 protein. This table holds 750,000 to 850,000 distinct CDR3 sequences, approximately 17% found once. The germline V gene has CDR1 SEHNR and CDR2 FQNEAQ (reference sequence). V shed 2 bases and J shed 4 bases, with 6 bases lying between them. This CDR3 contains 13 residues. Findings of the study overall: The authors put forward the suggestion that each seasonal influenza vaccination may bring in only a limited number of new T cells.

On this clonotype itself: Its antigen remains unidentified.

The chain has TRBV7-9 and TRBJ2-1, with D unresolved. The sequenced sample was PBMCs from blood, obtained 5 to 6 days after vaccination. The clonotype originates from a man aged 50 to 59 who received an inactivated influenza vaccine. The chain's CDR3 is CASSLKEYNEQFF. CDR3 in DNA: TGTGCCAGCAGCTTAAAGGAATACAATGAGCAGTTCTTC.